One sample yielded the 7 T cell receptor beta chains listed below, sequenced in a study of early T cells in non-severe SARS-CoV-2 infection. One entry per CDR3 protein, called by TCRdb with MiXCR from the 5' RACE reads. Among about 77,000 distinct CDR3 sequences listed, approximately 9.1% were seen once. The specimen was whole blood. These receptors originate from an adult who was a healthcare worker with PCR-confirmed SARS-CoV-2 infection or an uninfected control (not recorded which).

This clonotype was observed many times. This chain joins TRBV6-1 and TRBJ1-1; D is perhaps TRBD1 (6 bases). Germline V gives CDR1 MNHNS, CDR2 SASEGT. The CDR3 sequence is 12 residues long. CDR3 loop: CAAGGLYTEAFF. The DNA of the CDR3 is TGTGCTGCGGGGGGGCTGTACACTGAAGCTTTCTTT.

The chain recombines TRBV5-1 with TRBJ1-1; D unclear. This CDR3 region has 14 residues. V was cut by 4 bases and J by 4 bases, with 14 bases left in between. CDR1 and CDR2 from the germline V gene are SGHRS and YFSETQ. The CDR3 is CASSPDGMVTEAFF. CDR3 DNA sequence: TGCGCCAGCAGCCCCGACGGGATGGTCACTGAAGCTTTCTTT. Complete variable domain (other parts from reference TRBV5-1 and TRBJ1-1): KAGVTQTPRYLIKTRGQQVTLSCSPISGHRSVSWYQQTPGQGLQFLFEYFSETQRNKGNFPGRFSGRQFSNSRSEMNVSTLELGDSALYLCASSPDGMVTEAFFGQGTRLTVV.

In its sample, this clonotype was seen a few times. CDR3 coding DNA: TGTGCCAGCAGCGCACTAGCGGGCCCCTACAATGAGCAGTTCTTC. Residues: CASSALAGPYNEQFF. The chain combines TRBV9 with TRBJ2-1; TRBD2 matches at 9 bases. The CDR3 sequence is 15 residues long. V trimming: 3 bases; J trimming: 2 bases; junction bases outside the gene matches: 3. Germline loops: CDR1 SGDLS, CDR2 YYNGEE.

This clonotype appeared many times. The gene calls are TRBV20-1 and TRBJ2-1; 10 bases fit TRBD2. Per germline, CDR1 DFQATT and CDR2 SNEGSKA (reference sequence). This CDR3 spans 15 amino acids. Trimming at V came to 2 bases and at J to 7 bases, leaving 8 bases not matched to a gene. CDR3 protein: CSARNSAGGPNEQFF. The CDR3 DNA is TGCAGTGCTAGAAACTCAGCGGGAGGGCCGAATGAGCAGTTCTTC.

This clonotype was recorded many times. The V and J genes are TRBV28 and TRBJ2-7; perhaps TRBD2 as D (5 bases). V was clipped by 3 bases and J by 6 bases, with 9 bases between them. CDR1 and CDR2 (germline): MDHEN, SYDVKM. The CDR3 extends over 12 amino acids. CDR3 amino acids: CASSFEAGEQYF. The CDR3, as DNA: TGTGCCAGCAGTTTCGAGGCGGGCGAGCAGTACTTC.

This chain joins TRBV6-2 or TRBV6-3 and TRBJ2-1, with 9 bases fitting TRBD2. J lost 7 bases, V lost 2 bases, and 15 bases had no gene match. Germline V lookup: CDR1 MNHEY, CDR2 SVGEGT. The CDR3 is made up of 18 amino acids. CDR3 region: CASSYVGSGTSLSNEQFF. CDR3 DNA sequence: TGTGCCAGCAGTTACGTAGGGTCGGGGACTAGCTTATCTAATGAGCAGTTCTTC.

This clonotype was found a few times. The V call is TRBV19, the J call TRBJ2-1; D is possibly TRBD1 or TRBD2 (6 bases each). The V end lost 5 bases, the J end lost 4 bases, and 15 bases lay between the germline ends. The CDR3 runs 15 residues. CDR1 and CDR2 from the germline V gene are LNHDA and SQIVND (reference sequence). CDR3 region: CASSDFGGTYNEQFF. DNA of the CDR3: TGTGCCAGTAGTGATTTTGGCGGGACATACAATGAGCAGTTCTTC.